These 27 T cell receptor beta chains were all obtained from the same sample, sequenced in a study of blood T cell repertoires in COVID-19. Using immunoSEQ multiplex PCR, the repertoire was profiled, and TCRdb retains in-frame clones only, with some absent. The table includes roughly 300,000 clones, 85% detected once. Sequenced: peripheral blood. The receptor set was obtained from a human donor in a cohort sampled during active COVID-19.

The table lists this clone with a count of one. The J gene is TRBJ2-7, the V gene TRBV10-3, with TRBD1 matching 8 bases. Germline V CDR1 and CDR2: ENHRY, SYGVKD. The CDR3 sequence is 14 residues long. The V segment lost 4 bases and the J segment 6 bases; nucleotides outside the gene matches: 8. Here the CDR3 DNA reads TGTGCCATCAGTGTTTCGGGACAGGCACCCGAGCAGTACTTC. Its protein product is CAISVSGQAPEQYF.

The CDR3 DNA is TGTGCCAGAAGCGGACTAGCGGAACTCTACGAGCAGTACTTC. It yields the protein CARSGLAELYEQYF. The genes are TRBV5-3 and TRBJ2-7, with TRBD2 matching 10 bases. TRBV5-3 carries the ORF label, with uncertain function. The CDR3 runs 14 residues. Trimming at V came to 4 bases and at J to 3 bases, leaving 4 bases not matched to a gene.

The genes are TRBV9 and TRBJ2-7; TRBD1 aligns across 7 bases. CDR3 length: 12 residues. From germline, CDR1 is SGDLS and CDR2 YYNGEE. With 3 bases clipped from V and 5 bases from J, the junction kept 2 bases outside the gene matches. CDR3 bases: TGTGCCAGCAGCGGACAGGGTCACGAGCAGTACTTC. Its translation is CASSGQGHEQYF.

The CDR3 region is CASRSSGQASVGYTF. CDR3 DNA: TGTGCCAGCAGGTCATCGGGACAGGCCTCTGTGGGCTACACCTTC. The chain carries TRBV2 and TRBJ1-2; 8 bases fit TRBD1. The CDR3 has 15 amino acids. Germline CDR1 and CDR2: SNHLY and FYNNEI. V shed 6 bases and J 8 bases; nucleotides not matched to a gene: 14.

V gene TRBV29-1 combines with J gene TRBJ1-1, with TRBD1 as a possible D gene (6 bases). The CDR3 consists of 14 residues. The germline V gene has CDR1 SQVTM and CDR2 ANQGSEA. The germline V and J ends were trimmed by 8 bases and 0 bases, with 16 bases remaining between them. The CDR3 DNA reads TGCAGCTCCCGGGGGGGGCCGATGAACACTGAAGCTTTCTTT. It yields the protein CSSRGGPMNTEAFF.

Worth noting for this clone: It may be a read error: a sequence one base away is much more abundant. The CDR3 spells CASSGDRYNEQFF. CDR3 sequence (DNA): TGTGCCAGCAGCGGGGACAGGTACAATGAGCAGTTCTTC. The J gene is TRBJ2-1, the V gene TRBV7-9, with 8 bases matching TRBD1. Looked up from germline, CDR1 is SEHNR and CDR2 is FQNEAQ (reference sequence). The CDR3 contains 13 residues. V was clipped by 5 bases and J by 4 bases; unmatched bases: 1.

The genes are TRBV15 and TRBJ2-1, with TRBD1 matching over 9 bases. Unmatched junction bases numbered 3, after V lost 8 bases and J lost 4 bases. CDR1 and CDR2 (germline): LNHNV, YYDKDF (reference sequence). The length of the CDR3 is 13 residues. The CDR3 spells CATGTGTYNEQFF. In DNA form, the CDR3 reads TGTGCCACCGGGACAGGGACTTACAATGAGCAGTTCTTC.

The chain combines TRBV2 with TRBJ1-1, with TRBD1 identical over 7 bases. Per the germline V gene, CDR1 is SNHLY and CDR2 is FYNNEI. The CDR3 extends over 15 amino acids. With 6 bases clipped from V and 6 bases from J, the junction kept 13 bases outside the gene matches. The CDR3 protein is CASRDGAGGKSEAFF. CDR3 nucleotide sequence: TGTGCCAGCAGGGATGGGGCAGGGGGAAAATCTGAAGCTTTCTTT.

V and J are TRBV6-1 and TRBJ1-5, with D perhaps matching TRBD1 (6 bases). V was clipped by 1 base and J by 6 bases, with 13 bases between them. The CDR3 loop spans 15 amino acids. Germline CDR1 MNHNS, CDR2 SASEGT. The CDR3 coding sequence is TGTGCCAGCAGTGAAGTCCCGGGAGGGGGTCAGCCCCAGCATTTT. Amino acid sequence: CASSEVPGGGQPQHF.

The V call is TRBV10-1, the J call TRBJ1-3; 10 nucleotides agree with TRBD1. The CDR3 runs 15 residues. CDR1 and CDR2 from the germline V gene are WNHNN and SYGVQD (reference sequence). With 3 bases clipped from V and 4 bases from J, the junction kept 3 bases outside the gene matches. The CDR3 spells CASSEGTGEGNTIYF. CDR3 bases: TGCGCCAGCAGTGAAGGGACAGGGGAAGGAAACACCATATATTTT.

The rearrangement uses TRBV5-6 and TRBJ2-1; 10 positions agree with TRBD1. J lost 9 bases, V lost 4 bases, and 4 bases had no gene match. Germline lookup yields CDR1 SGHDT and CDR2 YYEEEE. The CDR3 sequence is 13 residues long. DNA of the CDR3: TGTGCCAGCAGCGCCGGGACAGGGGTTGAGCAGTTCTTC. Its translation is CASSAGTGVEQFF.

This clone was recorded a few times. The chain employs TRBV7-9 and TRBJ1-5; D might be TRBD1 (6 bases). This CDR3 is 14 amino acids long. Trimming shortened V by 1 base and J by 5 bases, and 9 bases separated the two germline ends. The V gene's germline CDR1 is SEHNR and CDR2 FQNEAQ (reference sequence). The CDR3 DNA follows: TGTGCCAGCAGCTTAGTAGGGGGGGATCAGCCCCAGCATTTT. Protein sequence: CASSLVGGDQPQHF.

This chain connects TRBV30 to TRBJ2-1; 9 nucleotides align to TRBD2. The length of the CDR3 is 15 residues. V shed 4 bases, J shed 8 bases, and the junction held 12 bases outside the gene matches. CDR1 GTSNPN and CDR2 SVGIG come from the germline V gene (reference sequence). DNA of the CDR3: TGTGCCTGGACCCCCTTTGCGGGGGGGCCTTATGAGCAGTTCTTC. It yields the protein CAWTPFAGGPYEQFF.

The rearrangement joins TRBV3-1 (or the pseudogene TRBV3-2) to TRBJ1-2, with 9 bases lining up with TRBD1. Looked up from germline, CDR1 is LGHDT and CDR2 is YNNKEL (reference sequence). This CDR3 has 13 amino acids. With 6 bases clipped from V and 3 bases from J, the junction kept 2 bases outside the gene matches. CDR3 nucleotides: TGTGCCAGCAGTCGGGACAGGGACTATGGCTACACCTTC. Its translation is CASSRDRDYGYTF.

This chain joins TRBV5-1 and TRBJ2-7, with 7 bases fitting TRBD1. This CDR3 has 14 residues. Trimming cost V 4 bases and J 3 bases; bases outside gene matches: 7. The germline V gene has CDR1 SGHRS and CDR2 YFSETQ. The CDR3 loop reads CASSPGQLNYEQYF. Written as DNA, the CDR3 is TGCGCCAGCAGCCCGGGACAGTTGAACTACGAGCAGTACTTC.

The chain employs TRBV5-1 and TRBJ2-1; maybe TRBD1 (6 bases). This CDR3 region has 14 residues. Germline V lookup: CDR1 SGHRS, CDR2 YFSETQ. Trimming stripped 4 bases from V and 2 bases from J, with 10 bases between. The CDR3 is CASSLDRAYNEQFF. The CDR3 bases are TGCGCCAGCAGCCTGGACAGAGCCTACAATGAGCAGTTCTTC. Full variable domain (rest looked up from reference TRBV5-1 and TRBJ2-1): KAGVTQTPRYLIKTRGQQVTLSCSPISGHRSVSWYQQTPGQGLQFLFEYFSETQRNKGNFPGRFSGRQFSNSRSEMNVSTLELGDSALYLCASSLDRAYNEQFFGPGTRLTVL.

The chain links TRBV25-1 to TRBJ2-2, with D tentatively TRBD1 (5 bases). CDR3 length equals 15 residues. Trimming took off 6 bases at V and 2 bases at J, with 13 bases between the two ends. CDR1 is MGHDK and CDR2 is SYGVNS in the germline V gene. CDR3: CASRGKGYNTGELFF. The CDR3 bases are TGTGCCAGCAGGGGGAAGGGGTATAACACCGGGGAGCTGTTTTTT.

The table lists this clone with a few counts. J is TRBJ1-4 and V is TRBV18, with 8 bases fitting TRBD1. Germline CDR1 and CDR2: KGHSH and LQKENI. Trimming cost V 3 bases and J 7 bases; bases outside gene matches: 4. The CDR3 loop spans 14 amino acids. As DNA, the CDR3 is TGTGCCAGCTCACCGCGGACAGGGTTTGAAAAACTGTTTTTT. As protein: CASSPRTGFEKLFF.

The table lists this clone with a count of one. CDR3 sequence (DNA): TGCGCCAGCAGCTTTCGGGGGGCAGGAGAGACCCAGTACTTC. Translation gives CASSFRGAGETQYF. The chain has TRBV5-1 and TRBJ2-5, with D possibly being TRBD2 (7 bases). The V gene's germline CDR1 is SGHRS and CDR2 YFSETQ. This CDR3 contains 14 residues. Trimming took off 2 bases at V and 4 bases at J, with 12 bases between the two ends.

The rearrangement joins TRBV10-3 to TRBJ2-7, with 8 bases matching TRBD1. The CDR3 is made up of 14 amino acids. J lost 3 bases, V lost 4 bases, and 5 bases had no gene match. Germline-derived CDR1 and CDR2 are ENHRY and SYGVKD. The CDR3 DNA follows: TGTGCCATCAGTGGAGGACAGGGAGGCTACGAGCAGTACTTC. It yields the protein CAISGGQGGYEQYF.

The V call is TRBV18, the J call TRBJ2-7, with 9 bases lining up with TRBD2. This CDR3 is built from 14 residues. The V gene's germline CDR1 is KGHSH and CDR2 LQKENI. J gave up 2 bases and V 5 bases, and 4 bases lay outside the gene matches. The CDR3 DNA sequence: TGTGCCAGCTCAAAAGCGGGGGGCCCCTACGAGCAGTACTTC. Translated, it gives CASSKAGGPYEQYF.

The chain links TRBV5-4 to TRBJ1-1; D is perhaps TRBD1 (6 bases). CDR3 size: 16 residues. CDR1 is SGHNT, CDR2 YYREEE, per germline (reference sequence). V lost 0 bases and J lost 1, with 13 bases in between. The CDR3 sequence: CASSLALRTENTEAFF. DNA for the CDR3: TGTGCCAGCAGCTTGGCCTTGAGGACAGAGAACACTGAAGCTTTCTTT.

The chain uses TRBV10-1 and TRBJ2-5; D uncertain. Trimming removed 3 bases at V and 3 bases at J, with 17 bases between. The CDR3 length is 16 residues. Germline CDR1 WNHNN, CDR2 SYGVQD (reference sequence). The CDR3 reads CASSDRRYPKEETQYF. The CDR3 DNA reads as TGCGCCAGCAGTGACCGCAGGTATCCTAAAGAAGAGACCCAGTACTTC.

The rearrangement uses TRBV28 and TRBJ2-2; 8 bases match TRBD2. Trimming at V came to 10 bases and at J to 8 bases, leaving 9 bases not matched to a gene. This CDR3 comprises 13 residues. CDR1 and CDR2 (germline): MDHEN, SYDVKM. The CDR3 DNA follows: TGTGCCACGGGGGGGGTCCTTGTAGGGGAGCTGTTTTTT. Its translation: CATGGVLVGELFF.

A few counts support this clone. This chain links TRBV19 with TRBJ1-5; TRBD1 aligns across 7 bases. CDR3 length: 16 amino acids. The V gene end was trimmed by 0 bases and the J gene end by 6 bases; junction bases not matched to a gene: 8. CDR1 is LNHDA and CDR2 is SQIVND in the germline V gene (reference sequence). CDR3 protein: CASSIDLDRASQPQHF. CDR3 DNA: TGTGCCAGTAGTATAGACCTAGACAGGGCCTCTCAGCCCCAGCATTTT.

The chain is built from TRBV27 and TRBJ1-1; D possibly corresponds to TRBD1 (6 bases). The germline V gene encodes CDR1 MNHEY and CDR2 SMNVEV (reference sequence). This CDR3 has 15 amino acids. Trimming removed 5 bases from V and 5 bases from J, with 18 bases in between. CDR3 sequence: CASSRDPQGRTEAFF. The CDR3 region has the DNA TGTGCCAGCAGTCGGGACCCACAGGGAAGAACTGAAGCTTTCTTT.

V gene TRBV7-2 combines with J gene TRBJ1-6; 11 bases align to TRBD1. V lost 4 bases, J lost 10 bases, and 6 bases stayed unmatched. Germline values: CDR1 SGHTA, CDR2 FQGNSA. CDR3 length: 15 residues. CDR3 sequence: CASSSGTGGRSPLHF. In DNA form, the CDR3 reads TGTGCCAGCAGCTCGGGGACAGGGGGTAGGTCACCCCTCCACTTT.